The subject of this entry is one TCR beta chain. These data originate in a study of blood T cell repertoires in COVID-19. For the study at large: Both acute and convalescent COVID-19 samples were obtained from the United States, Italy and Spain. Sample material is recorded as cDNA or gDNA derived from T cells, B-cell-depleted T cells, or PBMCs.

As processed by the authors: By means of reference gene primer amplification, nucleated cell counts were estimated. Sequencing was performed with immunoSEQ multiplex PCR; in TCRdb, only in-frame clones are kept and a portion is missing. V and J calls plus clone size are reproduced from that table; the DNA served to infer D and trimming. Of 200,000 to 250,000 clones in the sample, 75% to 85% are singletons; the top ten hold 10% to 15%. Unmatched junction bases numbered 14, after V lost 4 bases and J lost 5 bases. This CDR3 has 17 amino acids. Germline-derived CDR1 and CDR2 are SGHRS and YFSETQ. This rearrangement joins TRBV5-1 to TRBJ1-4, with 7 bases aligning to TRBD1. The sequenced sample was peripheral blood. The sequence derives from a human donor in a cohort sampled during active COVID-19. CDR3 protein: CASSEGTARSSNEKLFF. CDR3 sequence (DNA): TGCGCCAGCAGCGAGGGGACAGCTAGGAGCTCAAATGAAAAACTGTTTTTT.